This TCR beta chain was documented in a study of PD-1 blockade in classical Hodgkin lymphoma. Study-level results: Factors driving the repertoire differences, possibly disease activity or prior therapy, remain undefined. Prior to therapy, complete responders displayed diversity much like that of newly diagnosed patients. Reported baseline diversity: healthy donors highest, relapsed/refractory patients lowest.

The CDR3 is made up of 16 amino acids. V lost 5 bases, J lost 5 bases, and 8 bases stayed unmatched. Germline V gene data show CDR1 as SGHAT and CDR2 as FQNNGV. Points on this clone: What it recognizes is unknown.

Here immunoSEQ multiplex PCR was the method, and the copy in TCRdb shows in-frame clones only, minus some. The table lists over 25,000 clones, roughly 80% of them singletons, with 20% to 25% in the top ten. After autologous stem cell transplantation all patients relapsed, and prior brentuximab vedotin exposure differed between cohorts. This chain uses TRBV11-2 with TRBJ2-3; 12 bases are a match to TRBD2. The sequence was collected from a human donor with classical Hodgkin lymphoma. The sample was peripheral blood mononuclear cells (PBMCs), taken before the second cycle of nivolumab. CDR3 DNA: TGTGCCAGCAGCAACCCCGGACTAGCGGGGCTAGATACGCAGTATTTT. Its protein is CASSNPGLAGLDTQYF.